A single sample is the source of the 13 T cell receptor beta chains below, sequenced in a study of tumor and adjacent non-tumor tissue in lung cancer. The template was RNA from unsorted bulk tissue. This non-tumor lung sample came from over 3 cm beyond the tumor edge. A modified ARM-PCR protocol with three rounds of nested PCR amplified TCRbeta. TCRdb redid the calling of the multiplex PCR reads with MiXCR, one entry per CDR3 protein. This sample has more than 45,000 distinct CDR3 sequences, with around two thirds found just once. Sequencing was carried out using distant non-tumor lung tissue. These receptors were taken from a woman in her sixties or seventies with non-small cell lung cancer.

V is TRBV9 and J is TRBJ2-5, with 11 bases matching TRBD1. V lost 4 bases, J lost 3 bases, and 5 bases stayed unmatched. Germline V gives CDR1 SGDLS, CDR2 YYNGEE. The CDR3 runs to 15 residues. The CDR3 region has the DNA TGTGCCAGCAGCCCAGGACAGGGGGCGAAAGAGACCCAGTACTTC. Translated, it gives CASSPGQGAKETQYF.

As regards this clonotype: An end of the junction differs from the germline gene, which may be a read error. The gene calls are TRBV6-6 and TRBJ2-5; TRBD1 aligns across 8 bases. The CDR3 sequence is 12 residues long. From germline, CDR1 is MNHNY and CDR2 SVGAGI (reference sequence). The CDR3 region has the DNA TGTGTCAGCAGCCCGGACAGGGTGTCCCAGTACTTC. Its translation: CVSSPDRVSQYF.

About this clonotype: As the CDR3 is not closed by the conserved phenylalanine or tryptophan, this likely results from a read error. It is unclear where the CDR3 begins or ends on the DNA, so no DNA is shown, and the CDR3 is as TCRdb lists it. The V gene is TRBV29-1, the J gene TRBJ1-4; TRBD1, the D gene given by the table, was not confirmed from the DNA. The CDR3 totals 13 residues, both ends included. Germline loops: CDR1 SQVTM, CDR2 ANQGSEA. The CDR3 here is CSVGDRGYEKLII.

The genes are TRBV9 and TRBJ2-6; perhaps TRBD1 as D (6 bases). V was clipped by 4 bases and J by 0 bases, with 20 bases between them. The germline CDR1 and CDR2 sequences are SGDLS and YYNGEE. CDR3 length equals 19 residues. The CDR3 DNA reads as TGTGCCAGCAGCCCCCACCGGGACATAGCTTTCTCTGGGGCCAACGTCCTGACTTTC. Protein: CASSPHRDIAFSGANVLTF. The full variable domain, in which reference TRBV9 and TRBJ2-6 provide the parts outside the CDR3, is DSGVTQTPKHLITATGQRVTLRCSPRSGDLSVYWYQQSLDQGLQFLIQYYNGEERAKGNILERFSAQQFPDLHSELNLSSLELGDSALYFCASSPHRDIAFSGANVLTFGAGSRLTVL.

On this clonotype: Compared with germline, one end of the junction differs, possibly owing to a read error. The chain carries TRBV29-1 and TRBJ1-4; 7 bases line up with TRBD1. Germline V gene sequence: CDR1 SQVTM, CDR2 ANQGSEA. The CDR3 length is 14 residues. The CDR3 sequence is CSHRAGQDHEKPFF. DNA of the CDR3: TGCAGCCACAGAGCCGGACAGGACCATGAAAAACCGTTTTTT.

Points on this clonotype: An end of the junction does not agree with germline; a read error may underlie this. The CDR3 coding sequence is TGCGCCAGCAGCCAAGATAAGGGACATGGGGCCTACGAGCACTACTTC. It codes for CASSQDKGHGAYEHYF. This rearrangement joins TRBV4-3 to TRBJ2-7, with D possibly matching TRBD1 (6 bases). The germline V gene encodes CDR1 LGHNA and CDR2 YSLEER. This CDR3 spans 16 amino acids.

This clonotype was seen only a few times. V is TRBV6-5 and J is TRBJ1-2; D is uncertain. Trimming pared 6 bases from V and 4 bases from J, leaving 18 bases between. This CDR3 is built from 15 residues. Germline CDR1 is MNHEY and CDR2 is SVGAGI. The CDR3 loop is CASRQPTPLGYGYTF. In nucleotides, the CDR3 is TGTGCCAGCAGACAACCAACTCCCCTTGGCTATGGCTACACCTTC.

Remarks on this clonotype: One end of the junction varies from germline; a read error may be responsible. The genes are TRBV4-3 and TRBJ2-1; TRBD2 is a possible D gene (5 bases). Per the germline V gene, CDR1 is LGHNA and CDR2 is YSLEER. The CDR3 is 16 amino acids. The CDR3 is CTSSPRTQYTYNEQFF. The DNA of the CDR3 is TGCACCAGCAGCCCTAGGACTCAATACACCTACAATGAGCAGTTCTTC.

On this clonotype itself: A junction boundary mismatches the germline segment, possibly from a read error. The chain combines TRBV11-3 with TRBJ2-3; unclear D gene. This CDR3 has 16 amino acids. Germline CDR1 is SGHNT and CDR2 is YENEEA. CDR3 DNA: TGCGCCAGCAGCCCCTACAAAGACCAACTCACAGATACGCAGTATTTT. It specifies CASSPYKDQLTDTQYF.

Regarding this clonotype: A much larger clone differs by one base, so this may be a read error. V and J are TRBV28 and TRBJ2-7; 10 bases are a match to TRBD1. This CDR3 has 14 amino acids. Germline V CDR1 and CDR2: MDHEN, SYDVKM. CDR3 loop: CPSSPGQGGSGQYF. The CDR3 DNA reads as TGTCCCAGCAGTCCTGGACAGGGGGGCTCTGGGCAGTACTTC.

Concerning this clonotype itself: One junction end disagrees with the germline gene, perhaps due to a read error. This sequence joins TRBV6-5 and TRBJ2-3; TRBD1 might be the D (7 bases). This CDR3 comprises 15 residues. Germline loops: CDR1 MNHEY, CDR2 SVGAGI. CDR3 loop: CASSLAGGPIDTQYF. CDR3 coding DNA: TGCGCCAGCAGCCTAGCAGGGGGGCCGATAGATACGCAGTATTTT.

This clonotype was recorded many times. V is TRBV20-1 and J is TRBJ1-6; D is ambiguous. The CDR3 totals 16 residues. V was pared by 5 bases and J by 3 bases, with 17 bases between. Germline lookup yields CDR1 DFQATT and CDR2 SNEGSKA (reference sequence). CDR3 loop: CSAFSTPDHYNSPLHF. The DNA of the CDR3 is TGCAGTGCTTTCTCAACCCCTGACCACTATAATTCACCCCTCCACTTT.

Worth noting for this clonotype: This likely comes from a read error, as the CDR3 has no conserved phenylalanine or tryptophan at its end. CDR3 region: CSATQGTNQPQHL. CDR3 nucleotides: TGCAGTGCTACTCAAGGGACCAATCAGCCCCAGCATTTG. The chain employs TRBV20-1 and TRBJ1-5, with TRBD1 as a possible D gene (5 bases). With 4 bases removed from V and 3 bases from J, the gap between germline ends came to 10 bases. CDR1 is DFQATT, CDR2 SNEGSKA, per germline (reference sequence). This CDR3 spans 13 amino acids.